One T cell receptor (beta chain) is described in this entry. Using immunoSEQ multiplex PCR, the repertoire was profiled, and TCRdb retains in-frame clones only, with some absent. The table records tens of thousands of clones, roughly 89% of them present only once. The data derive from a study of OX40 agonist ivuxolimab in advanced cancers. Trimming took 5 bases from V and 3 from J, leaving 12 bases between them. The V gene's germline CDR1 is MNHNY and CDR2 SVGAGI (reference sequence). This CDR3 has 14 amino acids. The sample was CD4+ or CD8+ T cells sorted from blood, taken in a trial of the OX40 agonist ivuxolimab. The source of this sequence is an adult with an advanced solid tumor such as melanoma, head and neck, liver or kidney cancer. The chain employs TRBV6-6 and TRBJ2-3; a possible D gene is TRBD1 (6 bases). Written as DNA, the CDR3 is TGTGCCAGCAGTCCAGGGGATCTGACAGATACGCAGTATTTT. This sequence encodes CASSPGDLTDTQYF.